The T cell receptor (beta chain) under discussion was sequenced for a study of cytomegalovirus exposure and HLA in healthy donors. In the study overall: A prior study identified some 100 million unique TCR beta sequences from 190 million or so T cells.

The PCR made use of 60 Vbeta and 13 Jbeta primers. Profiling relied on immunoSEQ multiplex PCR, and the TCRdb table lists in-frame clones only, not all of them. The repertoire holds around 160,000 clones, with over 65% as singletons. J lost 10 bases, V lost 2 bases, and 4 bases had no gene match. The germline gives CDR1 MNHEY, CDR2 SMNVEV (reference sequence). The CDR3 contains 14 residues. Overall study findings and caveats: Most TCR beta V segments were productive about 90% or about 30% of the time in an earlier analysis.

On this clone: Its antigen is unknown.

The chain joins TRBV27 to TRBJ2-1; TRBD2 matches at 11 bases. The sequenced material came from PBMCs. This receptor was identified in a man aged 35 to 55 in good health and CMV-seropositive. The CDR3 reads CASSLTSGGREQFF. The CDR3 region has the DNA TGTGCCAGCAGTTTAACTAGCGGGGGCCGCGAGCAGTTCTTC.